Listed here are 27 T cell receptor beta chains from one sample, sequenced in a study of T cell responses to AZD1222 COVID-19 vaccine. Generated by immunoSEQ multiplex PCR, the TCRdb table keeps only in-frame clones and is missing some. Of 150,000 to 200,000 clones listed, just over 90% are singletons. Sequenced material: peripheral blood, taken 28 days after the second AZD1222 dose. The receptors originated from an adult who received the AZD1222 COVID-19 vaccine.

The chain links TRBV6-6 to TRBJ1-5; 12 bases align to TRBD1. The germline CDR1 and CDR2 sequences are MNHNY and SVGAGI (reference sequence). This CDR3 contains 20 residues. The ends lost 6 bases at V and 1 base at J; junction bases unmatched: 16. CDR3 nucleotides: TGTGCCAGCAGCGAGGGTCCCGGGACAGGGGGCTTAATGAGCAATCAGCCCCAGCATTTT. Amino acids: CASSEGPGTGGLMSNQPQHF.

The V and J genes are TRBV7-6 and TRBJ2-1, with D unresolved. V was clipped by 0 bases and J by 0 bases, with 6 bases between them. The length of the CDR3 is 15 residues. CDR1 is SGHVS and CDR2 is FNYEAQ in the germline V gene. Here the CDR3 reads CASSLASSSYNEQFF. The CDR3 DNA reads TGTGCCAGCAGCTTAGCGTCTAGCTCCTACAATGAGCAGTTCTTC.

The chain employs TRBV12-3 or TRBV12-4 and TRBJ2-5; TRBD1 or TRBD2 may be the D gene (5 bases each). The CDR3 loop spans 13 amino acids. Trimming took 4 bases from V and 4 from J, leaving 10 bases between them. The CDR3 loop reads CASSSGRRETQYF. The CDR3, as DNA: TGTGCCAGCAGTTCGGGACGGAGAGAGACCCAGTACTTC.

The CDR3 sequence: CATQPGTDTQYF. CDR3 bases: TGTGCCACCCAGCCGGGGACAGATACGCAGTATTTT. V is TRBV19 and J is TRBJ2-3; possible D gene TRBD2, 5 bases. In germline, CDR1 is LNHDA, CDR2 SQIVND (reference sequence). Trimming shortened V by 10 bases and J by 3 bases, and 11 bases separated the two germline ends. There are 12 residues in the CDR3.

The rearrangement uses TRBV5-4 and TRBJ1-2; D not certain. The V gene's germline CDR1 is SGHNT and CDR2 YYREEE (reference sequence). The V gene lost 1 base and the J gene lost 3 bases, with 10 bases spanning the gap. CDR3 size: 14 residues. The CDR3 DNA reads TGTGCCAGCAGCTTGCCAGGCGAGGACTATGGCTACACCTTC. Translation: CASSLPGEDYGYTF.

V and J are TRBV30 and TRBJ2-1; TRBD2 agrees at 8 bases. The V gene end was trimmed by 0 bases and the J gene end by 9 bases; junction bases not matched to a gene: 16. The CDR3 length is 17 residues. Per germline, CDR1 GTSNPN and CDR2 SVGIG (reference sequence). CDR3 bases: TGTGCCTGGAGTGTACCATGGGCGGGGACTAGTATCGTTGAGCAGTTCTTC. Amino acids: CAWSVPWAGTSIVEQFF.

V is TRBV27 and J is TRBJ2-3; TRBD2 might be the D (6 bases). Looked up from germline, CDR1 is MNHEY and CDR2 is SMNVEV (reference sequence). Trimming left V 1 base short and J 0 bases short, with 11 bases between. The CDR3 totals 16 residues. CDR3 coding DNA: TGTGCCAGCAGTTTATATGGCGGGGCTAGCACAGATACGCAGTATTTT. Protein: CASSLYGGASTDTQYF.

The chain joins TRBV4-1 to TRBJ1-2; 7 bases map to TRBD1. V shed 1 base, J shed 5 bases, and the junction held 1 base outside the gene matches. Germline CDR1 is MGHRA and CDR2 is YSYEKL. The CDR3 totals 13 residues. CDR3 bases: TGCGCCAGCAGCCAAGGACAGGGATATGGCTACACCTTC. Its protein is CASSQGQGYGYTF.

The chain is built from TRBV5-5 and TRBJ2-2, with 7 bases fitting TRBD1. The CDR3 extends over 17 amino acids. V dropped 2 bases and J dropped 4; count of bases not matched to a gene: 11. In germline, CDR1 is SGHKS, CDR2 YYEKEE (reference sequence). As DNA, the CDR3 is TGTGCCAGCAGCTTCTCGTCTGACAGGGTGATCACCGGGGAGCTGTTTTTT. Its protein is CASSFSSDRVITGELFF.

This rearrangement joins TRBV27 to TRBJ2-7; 8 bases agree with TRBD1. The CDR3 has 14 residues. V shed 4 bases and J 0 bases; nucleotides not matched to a gene: 2. Germline V gene data show CDR1 as MNHEY and CDR2 as SMNVEV (reference sequence). The CDR3 DNA follows: TGTGCCAGCAGTTGGGACAGGCGCTCCTACGAGCAGTACTTC. Its translation: CASSWDRRSYEQYF.

In this sample, this clone turned up once. The genes are TRBV7-2 and TRBJ1-5, with 9 bases that match TRBD1. Per the germline V gene, CDR1 is SGHTA and CDR2 is FQGNSA. Trimming at V came to 1 base and at J to 8 bases, leaving 3 bases not matched to a gene. This CDR3 contains 14 residues. CDR3 in DNA: TGTGCCAGCAGCTTAGGGACAGGGGATAAGCCCCAGCATTTT. This sequence encodes CASSLGTGDKPQHF. Full variable domain (missing parts from reference TRBV7-2 and TRBJ1-5): GAGVSQSPSNKVTEKGKDVELRCDPISGHTALYWYRQSLGQGLEFLIYFQGNSAPDKSGLPSDRFSAERTGGSVSTLTIQRTQQEDSAVYLCASSLGTGDKPQHFGDGTRLSIL.

The chain recombines TRBV2 with TRBJ1-1; tentatively, D is TRBD1 (5 bases). V was shortened by 3 bases and J by 3 bases, with 17 bases between the two germline ends. Germline V gene lookup returns CDR1 SNHLY and CDR2 FYNNEI. The CDR3 sequence is 16 residues long. The CDR3 loop is CASSDYGGTVDTEAFF. The CDR3 DNA is TGTGCCAGCAGTGATTACGGTGGGACGGTGGACACTGAAGCTTTCTTT.

The rearrangement uses TRBV6-5 and TRBJ1-4, with D unresolved. This CDR3 is built from 14 residues. Between the trimmed V and J ends, which lost 2 bases and 0 bases, there was a span of 4 bases. Germline loops: CDR1 MNHEY, CDR2 SVGAGI. The CDR3 loop reads CASSYSATNEKLFF. As DNA, the CDR3 is TGTGCCAGCAGTTACAGCGCAACTAATGAAAAACTGTTTTTT.

This chain uses TRBV9 with TRBJ2-7; no firm D call. The CDR3 totals 16 residues. The germline gives CDR1 SGDLS, CDR2 YYNGEE. Trimming removed 0 bases at V and 0 bases at J, with 13 bases between. Here the CDR3 reads CASSVVWQESSYEQYF. CDR3 in DNA: TGTGCCAGCAGCGTAGTGTGGCAGGAGAGCTCCTACGAGCAGTACTTC.

V usage is TRBV5-1 and J usage is TRBJ2-1, with D possibly called TRBD1 or TRBD2 (5 bases each). Germline CDR1 reads SGHRS; CDR2 reads YFSETQ. The V end lost 4 bases, the J end lost 6 bases, and 14 bases lay between the germline ends. The CDR3 has 14 amino acids. CDR3 sequence: CASSGGASPNEQFF. The CDR3 bases are TGCGCCAGCAGCGGGGGAGCTAGCCCCAATGAGCAGTTCTTC.

With regard to this clone: The same CDR3 arises from other DNA sequences in this sample as well. The genes are TRBV19 and TRBJ1-5; D uncertain. This CDR3 region has 13 residues. V lost 4 bases and J 2 bases, leaving 6 bases between the germline ends. Germline CDR1 is LNHDA and CDR2 is SQIVND (reference sequence). The CDR3: CASSTQGNQPQHF. Here the CDR3 DNA reads TGTGCCAGTAGTACCCAGGGCAATCAGCCCCAGCATTTT.

This clone was observed a single time. This chain uses TRBV7-2 with TRBJ1-2, with D uncertain. Germline CDR1 reads SGHTA; CDR2 reads FQGNSA. Trimming removed 5 bases from V and 0 bases from J, with 10 bases in between. CDR3 length: 14 residues. The CDR3 sequence: CASSPRTANYGYTF. CDR3 sequence (DNA): TGTGCCAGCAGCCCCCGGACGGCTAACTATGGCTACACCTTC. Full variable domain (missing parts from reference TRBV7-2 and TRBJ1-2): GAGVSQSPSNKVTEKGKDVELRCDPISGHTALYWYRQSLGQGLEFLIYFQGNSAPDKSGLPSDRFSAERTGGSVSTLTIQRTQQEDSAVYLCASSPRTANYGYTFGSGTRLTVV.

The rearrangement joins TRBV5-1 to TRBJ1-1; no clear D gene. The CDR3 runs 14 residues. Trimming removed 0 bases at V and 0 bases at J, with 6 bases between. Germline V CDR1 and CDR2: SGHRS, YFSETQ. CDR3 in DNA: TGCGCCAGCAGCTTGGCACATTTGAACACTGAAGCTTTCTTT. This sequence encodes CASSLAHLNTEAFF.

This chain joins TRBV7-9 and TRBJ1-2; D not resolved. The CDR3 sequence is 17 residues long. V lost 1 base and J lost 4, with 19 bases in between. Germline assignment: CDR1 SEHNR and CDR2 FQNEAQ (reference sequence). CDR3 amino acids: CASSLGVGGSGPYGYTF. The CDR3 coding sequence is TGTGCCAGCAGCTTAGGGGTCGGAGGAAGTGGGCCCTATGGCTACACCTTC.

This rearrangement joins TRBV18 to TRBJ2-7; 9 bases are a match to TRBD1. CDR1 is KGHSH and CDR2 is LQKENI in the germline V gene. V shed 0 bases, J shed 2 bases, and the junction held 2 bases outside the gene matches. CDR3 length: 15 amino acids. CDR3 region: CASSPPGQGAYEQYF. CDR3 coding DNA: TGTGCCAGCTCACCACCGGGACAGGGCGCCTACGAGCAGTACTTC. Combining the CDR3 with reference TRBV18 and TRBJ2-7 gives the whole variable domain NAGVMQNPRHLVRRRGQEARLRCSPMKGHSHVYWYRQLPEEGLKFMVYLQKENIIDESGMPKERFSAEFPKEGPSILRIQQVVRGDSAAYFCASSPPGQGAYEQYFGPGTRLTVT.

The rearrangement links TRBV19 to TRBJ1-4, with unresolved D. Germline CDR1 is LNHDA and CDR2 is SQIVND (reference sequence). Trimming cost V 5 bases and J 1 base, with 14 bases left between them. CDR3 length: 16 residues. The DNA for the CDR3 is TGTGCCAGTAGTCTAACTGGAAGGGTAACTAATGAAAAACTGTTTTTT. This sequence encodes CASSLTGRVTNEKLFF.

The rearrangement links TRBV5-1 to TRBJ2-7; D might be TRBD2 (6 bases). The CDR3 totals 13 residues. Per the germline V gene, CDR1 is SGHRS and CDR2 is YFSETQ. The V and J ends lost 0 bases and 7 bases respectively, with 11 bases between them. CDR3 in DNA: TGCGCCAGCAGCTTGGGCGGGACTTGGGAGCAGTACTTC. Translating it yields CASSLGGTWEQYF.

The chain employs TRBV30 and TRBJ1-5; D is uncertain. The CDR3 is 13 amino acids. The germline gives CDR1 GTSNPN, CDR2 SVGIG (reference sequence). Trimming removed 0 bases at V and 3 bases at J, with 6 bases between. The CDR3 region is CAWSVTDNQPQHF. The CDR3 DNA reads as TGTGCCTGGAGTGTGACGGACAATCAGCCCCAGCATTTT.

As regards this clone: Other DNA sequences in this sample translate to the same CDR3. The chain recombines TRBV29-1 with TRBJ2-2, with 8 bases identical to TRBD1. Germline V gives CDR1 SQVTM, CDR2 ANQGSEA. V lost 5 bases and J lost 1; bases outside the gene matches: 3. CDR3 length: 14 amino acids. CDR3 sequence reads: CSVPGQGNTGELFF. For the CDR3, the DNA is TGCAGCGTTCCTGGACAGGGGAACACCGGGGAGCTGTTTTTT.

The genes are TRBV7-2 and TRBJ2-4; D not certain. Germline-derived CDR1 and CDR2 are SGHTA and FQGNSA. There are 17 residues in the CDR3. Trimming left V 1 base short and J 1 base short, with 14 bases between. The DNA of the CDR3 is TGTGCCAGCAGCTTAGTCAGTAGCCCAATGGCCAAAAACATTCAGTACTTC. As protein: CASSLVSSPMAKNIQYF.

The chain combines TRBV11-1 with TRBJ2-7; possibly TRBD1 for D (8 bases). This CDR3 region has 16 residues. V was pared by 2 bases and J by 3 bases, with 17 bases between. Germline-derived CDR1 and CDR2 are SGHAT and FQDESV (reference sequence). The CDR3 here is CASSLRETGDYYEQYF. CDR3 nucleotides: TGTGCCAGCAGCTTACGGGAGACAGGGGACTACTACGAGCAGTACTTC.

This clone was recorded only once. CDR3 sequence reads: CASSYAGAYEQYF. As DNA, the CDR3 is TGTGCCAGCAGTTACGCGGGAGCCTACGAGCAGTACTTC. The chain uses TRBV6-2 or TRBV6-3 and TRBJ2-7; 7 nucleotides agree with TRBD2. V shed 2 bases, J shed 2 bases, and the junction held 0 bases outside the gene matches. From germline, CDR1 is MNHEY and CDR2 SVGEGT. CDR3 size: 13 residues.